This T cell receptor beta chain was identified during a study of T cell changes during pregnancy in multiple sclerosis. Data came from immunoSEQ multiplex PCR; TCRdb stores just in-frame clones and leaves some out. The sample lists approximately 46,000 clones, approximately 92% occurring once. A single count supports this clone. The CDR3 loop spans 15 amino acids. V gave up 7 bases and J gave up 2 bases, with 18 bases separating them. Germline values: CDR1 SQVTM, CDR2 ANQGSEA. This TCR derives from a female donor with multiple sclerosis, enrolled in a pregnancy study. This rearrangement joins TRBV29-1 to TRBJ1-3; D is possibly TRBD1 (6 bases). The specimen was CD8+ T cells from peripheral blood mononuclear cells, collected in the second trimester of pregnancy. CDR3 residues: CSDPMDSGPGNTIYF. CDR3 sequence (DNA): TGCAGCGATCCCATGGACAGTGGCCCTGGAAACACCATATATTTT.